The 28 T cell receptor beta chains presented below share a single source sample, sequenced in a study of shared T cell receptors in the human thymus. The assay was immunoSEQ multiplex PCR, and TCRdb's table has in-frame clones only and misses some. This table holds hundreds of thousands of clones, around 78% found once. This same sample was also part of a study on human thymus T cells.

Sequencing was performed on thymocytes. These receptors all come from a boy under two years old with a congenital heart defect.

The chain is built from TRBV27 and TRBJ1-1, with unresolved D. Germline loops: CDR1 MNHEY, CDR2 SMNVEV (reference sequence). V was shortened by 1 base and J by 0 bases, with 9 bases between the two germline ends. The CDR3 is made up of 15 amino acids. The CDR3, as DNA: TGTGCCAGCAGTTTATGGCCGTACCTGAACACTGAAGCTTTCTTT. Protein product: CASSLWPYLNTEAFF.

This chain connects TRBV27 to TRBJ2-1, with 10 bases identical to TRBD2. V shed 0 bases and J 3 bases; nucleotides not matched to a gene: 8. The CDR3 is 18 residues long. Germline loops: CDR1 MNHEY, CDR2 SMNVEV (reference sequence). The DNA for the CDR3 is TGTGCCAGCAGTTTATCGAAGCGGGAGGGGAATAACTACAATGAGCAGTTCTTC. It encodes CASSLSKREGNNYNEQFF.

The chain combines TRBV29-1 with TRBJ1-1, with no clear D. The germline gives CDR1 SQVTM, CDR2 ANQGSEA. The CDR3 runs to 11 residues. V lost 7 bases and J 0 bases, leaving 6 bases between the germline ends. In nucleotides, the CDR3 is TGCAGCGCCCGAGTGAACACTGAAGCTTTCTTT. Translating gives CSARVNTEAFF.

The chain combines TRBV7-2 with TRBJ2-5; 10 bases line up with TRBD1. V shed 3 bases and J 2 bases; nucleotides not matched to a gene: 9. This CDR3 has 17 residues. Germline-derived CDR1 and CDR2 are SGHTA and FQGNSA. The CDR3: CASSFSRDRGLQETQYF. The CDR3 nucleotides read TGTGCCAGCAGCTTTTCCCGGGACAGGGGACTTCAAGAGACCCAGTACTTC.

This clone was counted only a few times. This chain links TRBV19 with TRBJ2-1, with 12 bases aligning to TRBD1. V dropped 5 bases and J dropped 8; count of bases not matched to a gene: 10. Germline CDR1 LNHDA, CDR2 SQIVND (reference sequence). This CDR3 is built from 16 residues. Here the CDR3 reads CASSRQGQGANYEQFF. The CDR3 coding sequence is TGTGCCAGTAGTCGGCAGGGACAGGGGGCTAACTATGAGCAGTTCTTC. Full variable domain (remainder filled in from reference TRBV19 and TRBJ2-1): DGGITQSPKYLFRKEGQNVTLSCEQNLNHDAMYWYRQDPGQGLRLIYYSQIVNDFQKGDIAEGYSVSREKKESFPLTVTSAQKNPTAFYLCASSRQGQGANYEQFFGPGTRLTVL.

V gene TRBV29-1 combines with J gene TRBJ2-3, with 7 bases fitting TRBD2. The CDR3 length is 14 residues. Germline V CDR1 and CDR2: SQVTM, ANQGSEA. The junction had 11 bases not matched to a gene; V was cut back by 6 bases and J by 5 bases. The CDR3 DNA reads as TGCAGCGTCCATCCTAGCGGAGAGGGAGATACGCAGTATTTT. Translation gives CSVHPSGEGDTQYF.

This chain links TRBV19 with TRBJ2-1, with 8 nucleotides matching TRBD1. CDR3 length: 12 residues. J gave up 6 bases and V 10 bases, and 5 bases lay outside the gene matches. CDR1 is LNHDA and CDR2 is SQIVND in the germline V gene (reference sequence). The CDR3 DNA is TGTGCCACTGCGGACAGGGTCAATGAGCAGTTCTTC. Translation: CATADRVNEQFF.

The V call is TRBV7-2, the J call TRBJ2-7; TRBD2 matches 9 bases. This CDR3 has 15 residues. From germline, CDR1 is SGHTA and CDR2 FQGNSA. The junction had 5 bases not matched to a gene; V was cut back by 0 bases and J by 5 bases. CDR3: CASSLACGRGHEQYF. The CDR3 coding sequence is TGTGCCAGCAGCTTAGCTTGCGGGAGGGGCCACGAGCAGTACTTC.

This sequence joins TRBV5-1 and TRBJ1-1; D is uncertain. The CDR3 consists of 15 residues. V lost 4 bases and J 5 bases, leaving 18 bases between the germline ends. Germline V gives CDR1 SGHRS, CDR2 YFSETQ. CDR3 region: CASSIREKGGTEAFF. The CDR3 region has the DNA TGCGCCAGCAGCATCCGGGAGAAAGGAGGGACTGAAGCTTTCTTT.

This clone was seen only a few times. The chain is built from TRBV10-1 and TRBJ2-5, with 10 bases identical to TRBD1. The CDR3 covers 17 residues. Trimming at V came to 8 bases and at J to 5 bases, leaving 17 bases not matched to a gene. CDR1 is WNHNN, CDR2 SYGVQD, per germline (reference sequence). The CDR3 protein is CASPKRPRTGGWETQYF. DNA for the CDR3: TGCGCCAGCCCGAAAAGACCCCGGACAGGGGGTTGGGAGACCCAGTACTTC.

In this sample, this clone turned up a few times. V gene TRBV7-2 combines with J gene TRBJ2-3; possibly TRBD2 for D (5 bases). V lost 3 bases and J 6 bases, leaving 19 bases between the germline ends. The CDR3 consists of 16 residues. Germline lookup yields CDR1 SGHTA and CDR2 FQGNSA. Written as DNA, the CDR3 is TGTGCCAGCAGCTTCATACCCGGGGTGTGGTGGGATACGCAGTATTTT. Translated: CASSFIPGVWWDTQYF.

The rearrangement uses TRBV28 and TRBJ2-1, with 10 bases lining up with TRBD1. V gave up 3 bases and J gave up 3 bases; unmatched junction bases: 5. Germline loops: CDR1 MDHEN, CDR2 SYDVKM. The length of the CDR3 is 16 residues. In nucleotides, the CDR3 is TGTGCCAGCAGTTTTGGGCGGACAGGGGGCTACAATGAGCAGTTCTTC. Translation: CASSFGRTGGYNEQFF.

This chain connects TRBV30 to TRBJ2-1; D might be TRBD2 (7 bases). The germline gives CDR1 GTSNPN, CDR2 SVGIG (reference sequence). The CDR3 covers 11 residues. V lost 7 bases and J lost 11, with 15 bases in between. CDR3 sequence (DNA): TGTGCCTCAAGGGGGGGAGATCAGCAGTTCTTC. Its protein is CASRGGDQQFF.

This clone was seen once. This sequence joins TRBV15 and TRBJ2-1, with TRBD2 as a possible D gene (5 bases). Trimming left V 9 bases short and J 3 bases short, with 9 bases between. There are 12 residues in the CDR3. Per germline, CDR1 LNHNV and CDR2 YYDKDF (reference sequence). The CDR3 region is CATGDDYNEQFF. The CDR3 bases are TGTGCCACGGGAGACGACTACAATGAGCAGTTCTTC.

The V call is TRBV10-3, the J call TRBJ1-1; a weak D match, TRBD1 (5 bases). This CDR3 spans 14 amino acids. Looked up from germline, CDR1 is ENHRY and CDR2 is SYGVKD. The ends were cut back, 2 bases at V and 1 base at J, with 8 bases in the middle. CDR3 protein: CAISEGHKNTEAFF. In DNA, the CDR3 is TGTGCCATCAGTGAGGGACATAAGAACACTGAAGCTTTCTTT.

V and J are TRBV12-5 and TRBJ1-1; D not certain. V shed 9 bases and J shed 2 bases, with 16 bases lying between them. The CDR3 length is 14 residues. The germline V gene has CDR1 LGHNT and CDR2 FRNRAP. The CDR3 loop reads CASSRGEHNTEAFF. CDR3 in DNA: TGTGCTAGCTCACGGGGAGAGCATAACACTGAAGCTTTCTTT.

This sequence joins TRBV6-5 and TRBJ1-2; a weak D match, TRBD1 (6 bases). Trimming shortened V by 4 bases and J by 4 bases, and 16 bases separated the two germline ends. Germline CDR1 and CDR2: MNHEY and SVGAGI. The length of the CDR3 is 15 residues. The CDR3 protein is CASSSPGQQGYGYTF. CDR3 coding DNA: TGTGCCAGCAGTTCCCCCGGACAGCAGGGCTATGGCTACACCTTC.

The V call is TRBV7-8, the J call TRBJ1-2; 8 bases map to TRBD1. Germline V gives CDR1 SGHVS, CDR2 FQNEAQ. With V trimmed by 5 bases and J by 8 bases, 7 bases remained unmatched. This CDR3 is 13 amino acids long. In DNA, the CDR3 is TGTGCCAGCAGCGCCCGGACAGGGTTCGGCTACACCTTC. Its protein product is CASSARTGFGYTF.

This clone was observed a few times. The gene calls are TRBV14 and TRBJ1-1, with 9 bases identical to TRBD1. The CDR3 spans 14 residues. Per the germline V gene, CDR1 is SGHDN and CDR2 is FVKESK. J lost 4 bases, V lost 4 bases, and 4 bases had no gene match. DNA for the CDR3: TGTGCCAGCAGCCCGACAGGGGGTGTCACTGAAGCTTTCTTT. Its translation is CASSPTGGVTEAFF.

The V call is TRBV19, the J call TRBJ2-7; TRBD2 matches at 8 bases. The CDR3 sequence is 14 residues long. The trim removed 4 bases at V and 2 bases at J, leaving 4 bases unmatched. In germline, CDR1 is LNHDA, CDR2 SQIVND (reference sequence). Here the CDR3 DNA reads TGTGCCAGTAGTAGAGCGGGGGAAGCCTACGAGCAGTACTTC. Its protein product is CASSRAGEAYEQYF.

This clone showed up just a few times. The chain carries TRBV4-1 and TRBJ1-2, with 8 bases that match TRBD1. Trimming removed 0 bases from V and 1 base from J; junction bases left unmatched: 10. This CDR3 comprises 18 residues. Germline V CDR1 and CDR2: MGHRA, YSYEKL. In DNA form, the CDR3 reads TGCGCCAGCAGCCAAGATGGGGACAGGCAGCCGGTTAACTATGGCTACACCTTC. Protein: CASSQDGDRQPVNYGYTF.

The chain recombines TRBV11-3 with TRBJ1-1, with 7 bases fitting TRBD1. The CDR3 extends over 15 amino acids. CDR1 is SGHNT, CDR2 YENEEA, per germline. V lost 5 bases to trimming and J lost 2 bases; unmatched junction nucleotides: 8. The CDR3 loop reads CASSPRDSPNTEAFF. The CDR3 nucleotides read TGTGCCAGCAGCCCCCGGGACAGCCCAAACACTGAAGCTTTCTTT.

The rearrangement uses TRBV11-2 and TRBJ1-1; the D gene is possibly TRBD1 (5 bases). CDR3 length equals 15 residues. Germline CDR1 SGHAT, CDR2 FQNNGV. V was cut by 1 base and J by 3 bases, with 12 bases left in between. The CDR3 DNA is TGTGCCAGCAGCTTAGCGGGGGGAGGGGACACTGAAGCTTTCTTT. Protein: CASSLAGGGDTEAFF.

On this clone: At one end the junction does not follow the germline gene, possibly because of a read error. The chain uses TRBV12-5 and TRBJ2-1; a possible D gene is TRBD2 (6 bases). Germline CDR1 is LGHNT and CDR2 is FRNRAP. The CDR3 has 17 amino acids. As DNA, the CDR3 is TGTGCTAGTGGTTCCCCCTCGGGAGACCTTTCCTTCAATGAGCAGTTCTTC. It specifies CASGSPSGDLSFNEQFF.

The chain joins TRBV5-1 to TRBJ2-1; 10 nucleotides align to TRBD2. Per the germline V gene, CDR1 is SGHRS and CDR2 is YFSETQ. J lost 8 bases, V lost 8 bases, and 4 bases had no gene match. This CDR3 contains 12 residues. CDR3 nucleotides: TGCGCCAGTAGCGGGAGGTCCGATGAGCAGTTCTTC. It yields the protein CASSGRSDEQFF.

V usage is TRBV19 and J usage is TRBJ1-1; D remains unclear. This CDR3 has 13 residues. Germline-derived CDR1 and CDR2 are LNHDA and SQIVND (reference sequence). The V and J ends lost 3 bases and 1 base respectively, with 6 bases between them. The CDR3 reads CASSIDTNTEAFF. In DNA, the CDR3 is TGTGCCAGTAGTATCGACACGAACACTGAAGCTTTCTTT.

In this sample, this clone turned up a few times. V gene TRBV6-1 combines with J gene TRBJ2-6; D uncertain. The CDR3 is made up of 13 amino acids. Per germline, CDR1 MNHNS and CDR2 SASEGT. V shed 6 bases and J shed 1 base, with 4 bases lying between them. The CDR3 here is CASRTSGANVLTF. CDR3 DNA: TGTGCCAGCAGGACATCTGGGGCCAACGTCCTGACTTTC.

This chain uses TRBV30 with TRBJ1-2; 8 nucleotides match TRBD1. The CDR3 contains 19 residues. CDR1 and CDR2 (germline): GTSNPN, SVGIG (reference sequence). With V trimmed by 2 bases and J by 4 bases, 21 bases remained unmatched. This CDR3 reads CAWSSLPTGTGDVGYGYTF. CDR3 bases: TGTGCCTGGAGTTCCCTGCCTACCGGGACAGGAGACGTAGGCTATGGCTACACCTTC. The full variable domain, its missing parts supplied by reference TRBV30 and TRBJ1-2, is SQTIHQWPATLVQPVGSPLSLECTVEGTSNPNLYWYRQAAGRGLQLLFYSVGIGQISSEVPQNLSASRPQDRQFILSSKKLLLSDSGFYLCAWSSLPTGTGDVGYGYTFGSGTRLTVV.